This is a list of T cell receptor beta chains from one sample in a study of cytotoxic CD8 clonotypes in ibrutinib-treated CLL. TCRdb's table, derived via immunoSEQ multiplex PCR, lists solely in-frame clones and lacks some. The data contain 110,000 to 150,000 clones, more than 75% of them singletons. Here the sequenced sample was PBMCs, taken after 24 months of ibrutinib treatment. These receptor sequences come from a human donor with chronic lymphocytic leukemia. Each CDR3 is given with its conserved first and last residue. A D gene is named only where the DNA matches it firmly. Clone size is shown for a subset of rows, as once, few, many or a class of expanded clone.

J gene: TRBJ2-2; clone size: .; V gene: TRBV30; D gene: TRBD2; CDR3 DNA: TGTGCCTGGGGCGGAGCGGGATGGACCGGGGAGCTGTTTTTT; CDR3 protein: CAWGGAGWTGELFF
J gene: TRBJ2-2; clone size: .; V gene: TRBV27; D gene: .; CDR3 DNA: TGTGCCAGCAGTTTTAAATTCCCTGTGACCGGGGAGCTGTTTTTT; CDR3 protein: CASSFKFPVTGELFF
J gene: TRBJ2-1; clone size: .; V gene: TRBV11-3; D gene: .; CDR3 DNA: TGTGCCAGCAGCTCGAGTGGGTCCTACAATGAGCAGTTCTTC; CDR3 protein: CASSSSGSYNEQFF
J gene: TRBJ2-1; clone size: .; V gene: TRBV2; D gene: TRBD2; CDR3 DNA: TGTGCCAGCAAGGAGACTAGCTGGAATGAGCAGTTCTTC; CDR3 protein: CASKETSWNEQFF
J gene: TRBJ2-1; clone size: .; V gene: TRBV7-2; D gene: TRBD2; CDR3 DNA: TGTGCCAGCAGCCCCCATCCGGGGGGGAACTACAATGAGCAGTTCTTC; CDR3 protein: CASSPHPGGNYNEQFF
J gene: TRBJ1-6; clone size: few; V gene: TRBV6-5; D gene: .; CDR3 DNA: TGTGCCAGCAGTTACTCTAGGTCCTCACCCCTCCACTTT; CDR3 protein: CASSYSRSSPLHF
J gene: TRBJ1-4; clone size: .; V gene: TRBV7-9; D gene: TRBD1; CDR3 DNA: TGTGCCAGCAGCCTGGGACAGATTAATGAAAAACTGTTTTTT; CDR3 protein: CASSLGQINEKLFF
J gene: TRBJ1-5; clone size: .; V gene: TRBV4-3; D gene: .; CDR3 DNA: TGCGCCAGCAGCCACGCGCGGGACACCGGGAATCAGCCCCAGCATTTT; CDR3 protein: CASSHARDTGNQPQHF
J gene: TRBJ1-6; clone size: .; V gene: TRBV9; D gene: .; CDR3 DNA: TGTGCCAGCAGCGTAGGGGTAAGCTCCTATAATTCACCCCTCCACTTT; CDR3 protein: CASSVGVSSYNSPLHF
J gene: TRBJ2-3; clone size: few; V gene: TRBV6-4; D gene: .; CDR3 DNA: TGTGCCAGCAGTGACAAGGCAGGTGGACACACAGATACGCAGTATTTT; CDR3 protein: CASSDKAGGHTDTQYF
J gene: TRBJ2-1; clone size: .; V gene: TRBV6-6; D gene: TRBD2; CDR3 DNA: TGTGCCAGCAGTTTGAGGACTAGCGAGCAGTTCTTC; CDR3 protein: CASSLRTSEQFF
J gene: TRBJ1-2; clone size: few; V gene: TRBV14; D gene: .; CDR3 DNA: TGTGCCAGCAGCCAGTCGGTAGCCTATGGCTACACCTTC; CDR3 protein: CASSQSVAYGYTF
J gene: TRBJ1-3; clone size: .; V gene: TRBV9; D gene: TRBD1; CDR3 DNA: TGTGCCAGCAGCGTAGAACTACAGGGGTCTGGAAACACCATATATTTT; CDR3 protein: CASSVELQGSGNTIYF
J gene: TRBJ1-5; clone size: .; V gene: TRBV19; D gene: .; CDR3 DNA: TGTGCCAGTACCGGGGGGGGTTGGAATCAGCCCCAGCATTTT; CDR3 protein: CASTGGGWNQPQHF
J gene: TRBJ2-7; clone size: .; V gene: TRBV5-6; D gene: .; CDR3 DNA: TGTGCCAGCAGCTTGAAGGGAGCGGGTACCTACGAGCAGTACTTC; CDR3 protein: CASSLKGAGTYEQYF
J gene: TRBJ2-1; clone size: .; V gene: TRBV5-6; D gene: .; CDR3 DNA: TGTGCCAGCAGCCTCTCCCGGGGGGAGCAGTTCTTC; CDR3 protein: CASSLSRGEQFF
J gene: TRBJ1-5; clone size: .; V gene: TRBV28; D gene: TRBD1; CDR3 DNA: TGTGCCAGCAGTTGGGGGACAGGGAGTCAGCCCCAGCATTTT; CDR3 protein: CASSWGTGSQPQHF